This TCR beta chain was obtained from a study of PD-L1 blockade in urothelial cancer. Germline CDR1 and CDR2: MGHRA and YSYEKL. The CDR3 has 19 residues. V dropped 5 bases and J dropped 5; count of bases not matched to a gene: 18. The assay was immunoSEQ multiplex PCR, and TCRdb's table has in-frame clones only and misses some. Of about 69,000 clones listed, 85% to 90% were seen once; the top ten hold about 3.2%. The chain has TRBV4-1 and TRBJ2-1, with 10 bases that match TRBD1. The sequences come from PBMCs, collected around atezolizumab (anti-PD-L1) treatment. This sequence originates from a man aged 60 to 75 with urothelial cancer. In DNA form, the CDR3 reads TGCGCCAGCAGCACTAGACAGGGGGCGTTGAGGGGACAAAACAATGAGCAGTTCTTC. Residues: CASSTRQGALRGQNNEQFF.